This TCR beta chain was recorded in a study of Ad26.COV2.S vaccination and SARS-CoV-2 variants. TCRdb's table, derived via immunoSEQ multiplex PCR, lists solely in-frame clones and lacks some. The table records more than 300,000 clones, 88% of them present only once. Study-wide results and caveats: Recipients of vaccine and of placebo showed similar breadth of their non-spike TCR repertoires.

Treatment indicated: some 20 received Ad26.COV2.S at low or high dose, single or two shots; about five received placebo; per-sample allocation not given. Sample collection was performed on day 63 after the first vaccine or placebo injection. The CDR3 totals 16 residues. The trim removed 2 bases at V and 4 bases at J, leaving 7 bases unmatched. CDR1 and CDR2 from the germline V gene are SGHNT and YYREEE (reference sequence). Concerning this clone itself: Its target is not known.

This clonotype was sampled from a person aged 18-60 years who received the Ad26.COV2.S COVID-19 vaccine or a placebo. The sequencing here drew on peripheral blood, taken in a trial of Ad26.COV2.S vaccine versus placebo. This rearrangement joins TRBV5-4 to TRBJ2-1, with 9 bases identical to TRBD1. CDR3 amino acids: CASSFSGTGIYNEQFF. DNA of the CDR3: TGTGCCAGCAGCTTCTCCGGGACAGGGATTTACAATGAGCAGTTCTTC.